This is a list of T cell receptor beta chains from one sample in a study of blood T cells in healthy people across ages. TCRdb re-called the 5' RACE reads through MiXCR, storing one row per CDR3 protein. This table holds about 640,000 distinct CDR3 sequences, roughly 50% found once. Sequencing was done on a sample of blood. All receptors come from a man in his sixties in good health. CDR3s include the opening cysteine and the closing phenylalanine or tryptophan. The D gene is left open where the match is weak. Size is omitted from some rows. Given values are once, few, many or a class for expanded clones.

v_gene,d_gene,abundance,j_gene,CDR3nt,CDR3aa
TRBV11-3,.,.,TRBJ2-3,TGTGCCAGCAGCTTACAGGGGCCCCCAGATACGCAGTATTTT,CASSLQGPPDTQYF
TRBV15,.,few,TRBJ2-6,TGTGCCACCAGCAGAGAGGGCTTCTCTGGGGCCAACGTCCTGACTTTC,CATSREGFSGANVLTF
TRBV3-1,.,.,TRBJ2-5,TGTGCCAGCAGCCAAGTTTGGGGACACCAAGAGACCCAGTACTTC,CASSQVWGHQETQYF
TRBV12-3/TRBV12-4,.,.,TRBJ2-4,TGTGCCAGCAGTTTAGGTCCGCTCCTAGCCAAAAACATTCAGTACTTC,CASSLGPLLAKNIQYF
TRBV12-3/TRBV12-4,.,few,TRBJ2-2,TGTGCCAGCAGTTCCCTGACAGCCACCGCCACCGGGGAGCTGTTTTTT,CASSSLTATATGELFF
TRBV20-1,.,.,TRBJ2-3,TGCAGTGCTAGACCGGGGACCCGGGTAGATACGCAGTATTTT,CSARPGTRVDTQYF
TRBV12-3/TRBV12-4,TRBD1,.,TRBJ2-5,TGTGCCAGCAGTGCCGGGGACAGGGGTACGGATGAGCAGTACTTC,CASSAGDRGTDEQYF
TRBV20-1,.,.,TRBJ1-2,TGCAGTGCGGGGAATCAAGGGGTTGACTATGGCTACACCTTC,CSAGNQGVDYGYTF
TRBV6-6,.,.,TRBJ2-1,TGTGCCAGCAGTACCCCGGTGGGGAGGAGCTCCTACAATGAGCAGTTCTTC,CASSTPVGRSSYNEQFF
TRBV12-3/TRBV12-4,TRBD2,many,TRBJ2-5,TGCGCCAGCAGCTTGGGTCGGGGGGGAGAGACCCAGTACTTC,CASSLGRGGETQYF
TRBV5-1,.,.,TRBJ2-7,TGCGCCAGCAGGGATCACCGGACAGAACCCTACGAGCAGTACTTC,CASRDHRTEPYEQYF
TRBV18,TRBD1,.,TRBJ2-4,TGTGCCAGCTCAACGGACAGGCCTGCGGGAAACATTCAGTACTTC,CASSTDRPAGNIQYF
TRBV5-1,.,.,TRBJ2-1,TGCGCCAGCAGCTTGGGATTAGGTGCCAATGAGCAGTTCTTC,CASSLGLGANEQFF
TRBV10-3,TRBD1,few,TRBJ2-5,TGTGCCATCAGTGAGTCGCGGACAGGGGTACAAGAGACCCAGTACTTC,CAISESRTGVQETQYF
TRBV7-2,.,.,TRBJ1-2,TGTGCCAGCAGCTTATTATTACAACCTGCTGGCTATGGCTACACCTTC,CASSLLLQPAGYGYTF